Presented here are 18 T cell receptor beta chains from one specimen sequenced in a study of blood T cells in healthy people across ages (dated by TCRdb to between 2015 and 2017). The library was produced with 5' RACE. The reads were generated on an Illumina HiSeq 2500. A second PCR of about 6 to 11 cycles was run with a J-beta primer mix and a sample-barcoded 5' primer. Through fastp at Q25 and MiXCR, TCRdb rebuilt clones from the public reads, retaining in-frame beta chains. Each CDR3 protein gets just one entry, which takes the most common genes and DNA from the rows behind it. The sample table contains some 1.5 million distinct CDR3 sequences; only one count was recorded for under 30% of them. Of the sample, about 7.7% is held by the ten largest clones. Sequencing input: blood. All receptors come from a woman aged 25 to 39 in good health.

In this sample, this clonotype turned up a few times. The rearrangement joins TRBV4-3 to TRBJ2-7; 11 nucleotides match TRBD1. Per germline, CDR1 LGHNA and CDR2 YSLEER. CDR3 size: 18 residues. Trimming took 1 base from V and 0 from J; bases not matched to a gene: 8. CDR3 sequence (DNA): TGCGCCAGCAGCCAAGTGTCAGCCGGGACAGGGGGCTCCTACGAGCAGTACTTC. Protein product: CASSQVSAGTGGSYEQYF.

This clonotype was counted between two and nine times. The chain is built from TRBV19 and TRBJ2-5; 7 bases line up with TRBD1. V lost 6 bases, J lost 5 bases, and 6 bases stayed unmatched. The CDR3 consists of 13 residues. Germline lookup yields CDR1 LNHDA and CDR2 SQIVND (reference sequence). In DNA, the CDR3 is TGTGCCAGTAGCTCCGACAGGGACGAGACCCAGTACTTC. It translates to CASSSDRDETQYF.

The genes are TRBV5-1 and TRBJ2-1, with 14 bases that match TRBD2. The CDR3 spans 19 residues. Trimming cost V 7 bases and J 2 bases; bases outside gene matches: 14. Germline CDR1 and CDR2: SGHRS and YFSETQ. For the CDR3, the DNA is TGCGCCAGCCGCCCTTCCGGACTAGCGGGGGGCGCTACCTACAATGAGCAGTTCTTC. This sequence encodes CASRPSGLAGGATYNEQFF.

The chain combines TRBV7-2 with TRBJ2-1; TRBD2 matches at 10 bases. Per the germline V gene, CDR1 is SGHTA and CDR2 is FQGNSA. There are 15 residues in the CDR3. Trimming at V came to 1 base and at J to 10 bases, leaving 7 bases not matched to a gene. The DNA for the CDR3 is TGTGCCAGCAGCTTAGTCCCACTAGCGGGGCAAGAGCAGTTCTTC. Translating gives CASSLVPLAGQEQFF.

This clonotype was seen more than once but under ten times. A read error may produce the germline difference seen at one junction end. The chain carries TRBV7-8 and TRBJ2-4; 7 positions agree with TRBD2. Germline V gives CDR1 SGHVS, CDR2 FQNEAQ. The CDR3 runs to 20 residues. CDR3 sequence (DNA): TGTGCCAACAGCATTAGCCCTAGCGGAGGGCTCCCGGTGGAAAAAAACATTCAGTACTTC. It yields the protein CANSISPSGGLPVEKNIQYF.

This clonotype was recorded many times. The gene calls are TRBV6-2 or TRBV6-3 and TRBJ2-7; no clear D. CDR3 size: 15 residues. Germline V lookup: CDR1 MNHEY, CDR2 SVGEGT. The germline V and J ends were trimmed by 4 bases and 3 bases, with 16 bases remaining between them. The CDR3 region is CASSSGANTYYEQYF. Written as DNA, the CDR3 is TGTGCCAGCAGTTCAGGAGCGAATACCTACTACGAGCAGTACTTC.

This clonotype was seen more than once but under ten times. The genes are TRBV2 and TRBJ2-5, with TRBD1 matching 7 bases. The ends lost 5 bases at V and 5 bases at J; junction bases unmatched: 8. From germline, CDR1 is SNHLY and CDR2 FYNNEI. The CDR3 totals 14 residues. The CDR3 region has the DNA TGTGCCAGCAGTTTACAGGGGTCAAAGGAGACCCAGTACTTC. Translation gives CASSLQGSKETQYF.

The table lists this clonotype with a few counts. V usage is TRBV6-2 or TRBV6-3 and J usage is TRBJ2-6, with D possibly being TRBD1 or TRBD2 (5 bases each). The CDR3 has 17 residues. The germline V and J ends were trimmed by 7 bases and 1 base, with 17 bases remaining between them. Germline V gene data show CDR1 as MNHEY and CDR2 as SVGEGT. This CDR3 reads CASIDRDELSGANVLTF. CDR3 bases: TGTGCCAGCATCGACCGGGACGAATTATCTGGGGCCAACGTCCTGACTTTC.

This clonotype was found a few times. The DNA for the CDR3 is TGTGCCAGCAGCTTTACAGGCTCTCAAGAGACCCAGTACTTC. This gives the protein CASSFTGSQETQYF. This sequence joins TRBV7-2 and TRBJ2-5; tentative D call: TRBD1 (5 bases). This CDR3 is 14 amino acids long. V lost 3 bases to trimming and J lost 2 bases, with 10 bases between them. Germline V lookup: CDR1 SGHTA, CDR2 FQGNSA. Combining the CDR3 with reference TRBV7-2 and TRBJ2-5 gives the whole variable domain GAGVSQSPSNKVTEKGKDVELRCDPISGHTALYWYRQSLGQGLEFLIYFQGNSAPDKSGLPSDRFSAERTGGSVSTLTIQRTQQEDSAVYLCASSFTGSQETQYFGPGTRLLVL.

The chain employs TRBV5-1 and TRBJ1-1, with D possibly matching TRBD1 (6 bases). Germline values: CDR1 SGHRS, CDR2 YFSETQ. CDR3 length equals 15 residues. V lost 2 bases, J lost 4 bases, and 15 bases lay in between. Written as DNA, the CDR3 is TGCGCCAGCAGCTTCGCTACAGGGTCCGGCACTGAAGCTTTCTTT. This encodes CASSFATGSGTEAFF.

The gene calls are TRBV7-2 and TRBJ2-1; TRBD2 aligns across 7 bases. The CDR3 covers 16 residues. Germline V gene lookup returns CDR1 SGHTA and CDR2 FQGNSA. The trim removed 6 bases at V and 5 bases at J, leaving 13 bases unmatched. CDR3 region: CASRQRDTANNNEQFF. The CDR3 DNA reads TGTGCCAGCAGACAGCGGGATACCGCGAATAACAATGAGCAGTTCTTC.

This clonotype was counted a few times. The chain couples TRBV20-1 to TRBJ1-2, with TRBD1 matching 8 bases. Per germline, CDR1 DFQATT and CDR2 SNEGSKA (reference sequence). Trimming took 2 bases from V and 5 from J; bases not matched to a gene: 10. CDR3 size: 15 residues. The CDR3 DNA reads TGCAGTGCTAGACCCCAGGGGGCGAGTCCATATGGCTACACCTTC. It translates to CSARPQGASPYGYTF.

The chain recombines TRBV12-3 or TRBV12-4 with TRBJ2-1; 9 bases are shared with TRBD1. The V and J ends lost 6 bases and 13 bases, in that order; junction bases with no gene match: 16. This CDR3 has 15 residues. CDR3 in amino acids: CASSWGQGGRETQFF. The CDR3 coding sequence is TGTGCCAGCAGCTGGGGACAGGGAGGGCGAGAGACCCAGTTCTTC.

The V and J genes are TRBV30 and TRBJ1-1, with D possibly being TRBD1 (6 bases). This CDR3 is built from 14 residues. Trimming left V 0 bases short and J 6 bases short, with 14 bases between. Germline V gene lookup returns CDR1 GTSNPN and CDR2 SVGIG (reference sequence). This chain's CDR3 is CAWSVDSYGAEAFF. The CDR3 nucleotides are TGTGCCTGGAGTGTGGACAGTTATGGTGCTGAAGCTTTCTTT.

This chain uses TRBV7-9 with TRBJ1-2; D might be TRBD1 (5 bases). Germline CDR1 and CDR2: SEHNR and FQNEAQ (reference sequence). CDR3 size: 14 residues. V was cut by 5 bases and J by 5 bases, with 15 bases left in between. CDR3 amino acids: CASSRPGPRYGYTF. The CDR3 DNA reads TGTGCCAGCAGCCGACCGGGGCCTCGGTATGGCTACACCTTC.

The rearrangement uses TRBV20-1 and TRBJ2-1; 8 bases are a match to TRBD2. There are 14 residues in the CDR3. V lost 7 bases to trimming and J lost 6 bases; unmatched junction nucleotides: 11. The V gene's germline CDR1 is DFQATT and CDR2 SNEGSKA (reference sequence). The CDR3 sequence: CSVPTSAYPNEQFF. CDR3 sequence (DNA): TGCAGTGTTCCGACTAGCGCGTACCCCAATGAGCAGTTCTTC.

The V and J genes are TRBV18 and TRBJ1-4, with unresolved D. The CDR3 has 13 amino acids. V dropped 3 bases and J dropped 4 bases, with 6 bases sitting between them. Per germline, CDR1 KGHSH and CDR2 LQKENI. CDR3 in DNA: TGTGCCAGCTCACCCCGCGTTAATGAAAAACTGTTTTTT. Translated, it gives CASSPRVNEKLFF.

This clonotype was picked up a small number of times. V usage is TRBV5-1 and J usage is TRBJ2-7, with 9 bases matching TRBD2. This CDR3 has 17 residues. Unmatched junction bases numbered 13, after V lost 1 base and J lost 5 bases. CDR1 SGHRS and CDR2 YFSETQ come from the germline V gene. The CDR3 loop is CASSLNLREGLVDEQYF. The DNA of the CDR3 is TGCGCCAGCAGCTTGAATTTGCGGGAGGGTCTTGTGGACGAGCAGTACTTC.